This TCR beta chain was captured in a study of cytomegalovirus exposure and HLA in healthy donors. Study results and caveats: TCR beta chains numbering more than 150 were designated cytomegalovirus-associated. Prediction of most subjects' HLA-A and HLA-B alleles by TCR beta sequences was reportedly accurate.

It was with 60 Vbeta and 13 Jbeta primers that the PCR ran. Sequencing was performed with immunoSEQ multiplex PCR; in TCRdb, only in-frame clones are kept and a portion is missing. The data show about 150,000 clones, almost 85% seen once. The ends were cut back, 0 bases at V and 6 bases at J, with 9 bases in the middle. This CDR3 has 13 amino acids. Germline lookup yields CDR1 MNHNS and CDR2 SASEGT. Each donor was healthy, and each was a bone marrow donor. This clone was observed a few times. Its antigen is unidentified. V usage is TRBV6-1 and J usage is TRBJ2-7; D is unclear. This clonotype was sampled from a girl aged 5-17 years in good health and CMV-seropositive. The sequencing input was PBMCs. The chain's CDR3 is CASSEAIPGEQYF. The CDR3 DNA sequence: TGTGCCAGCAGTGAAGCGATACCGGGCGAGCAGTACTTC.